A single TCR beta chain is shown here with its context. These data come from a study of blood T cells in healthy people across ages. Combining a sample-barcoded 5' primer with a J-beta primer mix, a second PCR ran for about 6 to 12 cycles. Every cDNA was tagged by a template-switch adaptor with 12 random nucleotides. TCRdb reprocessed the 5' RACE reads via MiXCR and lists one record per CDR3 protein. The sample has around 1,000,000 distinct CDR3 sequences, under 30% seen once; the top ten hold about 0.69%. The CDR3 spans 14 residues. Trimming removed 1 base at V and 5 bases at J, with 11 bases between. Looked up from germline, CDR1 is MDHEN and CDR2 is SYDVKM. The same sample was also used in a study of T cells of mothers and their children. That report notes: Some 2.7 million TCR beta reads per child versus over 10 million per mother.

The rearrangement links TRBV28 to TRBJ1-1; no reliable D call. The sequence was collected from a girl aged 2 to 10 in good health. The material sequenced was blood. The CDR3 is CASSLYSLGTEAFF. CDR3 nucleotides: TGTGCCAGCAGTTTATATTCGTTGGGGACTGAAGCTTTCTTT.